This TCR beta chain is drawn from a study of T cell clusters in autoimmune cytopenias. About the research overall: TRB sequencing had a median approximately 52,000 reads and about 2,500 distinct clonotypes per sample.

Roughly 38,000 genome equivalents of blood DNA were amplified for TRB. Regarding the study as a whole: TRB repertoire shifts in secondary cytopenia and chronic lymphocytic leukemia mostly reflected lymphoma, not autoimmunity. The T cell clusters came from computational analysis alone and lack functional validation.

Germline V gene lookup returns CDR1 SGHNT and CDR2 YYREEE (reference sequence). CDR3 length equals 18 residues. Multiplex touch-down PCR amplified TRB using TRB-A and TRB-B pools in one tube. TCRdb reprocessed the multiplex PCR reads, with one entry per CDR3 protein and no DNA. Across about 3,100 distinct CDR3 sequences, the top ten clones capture 18% of the sample. Worth noting for this clonotype: Antigen unknown.

The chain employs TRBV5-4 and TRBJ1-1; TCRdb lists TRBD1, though no DNA is available to test this call. The sample was peripheral blood. The clonotype was recovered from a human donor with an autoimmune cytopenia or autoimmune hepatitis (not recorded which). Here the CDR3 reads CASSLRFSADIFNTEAFF.